What follows are 32 T cell receptor beta chains derived from one specimen sequenced in a study of breast tumors, draining lymph nodes, adjacent tissues. One entry per CDR3 protein results from TCRdb running MiXCR on the multiplex PCR reads. This table has 200,000 or so distinct CDR3 sequences, 30% to 40% appearing once. Breast cancer patients provided tissue from their axillary draining lymph nodes. Input material: axillary lymph node tissue. The source of these receptors is a female donor with breast cancer. Some clones in this sample may be carry-over from other donors' samples.

This clonotype was picked up many times. This sequence joins TRBV7-9 and TRBJ2-2; 8 positions match TRBD2. CDR3 length: 19 residues. Trimming removed 1 base from V and 0 bases from J; junction bases left unmatched: 10. Germline V gene lookup returns CDR1 SEHNR and CDR2 FQNEAQ (reference sequence). The CDR3 region has the DNA TGTGCCAGCAGCTTAGTCTTTCATCGGGAGGGCGCGAACACCGGGGAGCTGTTTTTT. Protein sequence: CASSLVFHREGANTGELFF. Full variable domain (missing parts from reference TRBV7-9 and TRBJ2-2): DTGVSQNPRHKITKRGQNVTFRCDPISEHNRLYWYRQTLGQGPEFLTYFQNEAQLEKSRLLSDRFSAERPKGSFSTLEIQRTEQGDSAMYLCASSLVFHREGANTGELFFGEGSRLTVL.

Of note for this clonotype: A much larger clonotype is one base distant, so this may be a read error. This chain links TRBV28 with TRBJ2-5; a possible D gene is TRBD1 (5 bases). V dropped 6 bases and J dropped 6 bases, with 17 bases sitting between them. Germline V gene data show CDR1 as MDHEN and CDR2 as SYDVKM. This CDR3 is 14 amino acids long. The CDR3 reads CASSLRVNPKTQYF. CDR3 nucleotides: TGTGCCAGCAGCCTCAGGGTGAATCCGAAGACCCAGTACTTC.

The table lists this clonotype with many counts. V usage is TRBV7-6 and J usage is TRBJ1-3; D unresolved. Trimming left V 1 base short and J 2 bases short, with 12 bases between. Germline V gene sequence: CDR1 SGHVS, CDR2 FNYEAQ. CDR3 length: 16 amino acids. The CDR3 DNA reads TGTGCCAGCAGCTTAGGAGTGGGTCGGACTGGAAACACCATATATTTT. This encodes CASSLGVGRTGNTIYF.

This clonotype has at least ten counts. The genes are TRBV12-5 and TRBJ2-7; D not certain. The CDR3 is 13 amino acids. CDR1 and CDR2 from the germline V gene are LGHNT and FRNRAP. V lost 1 base to trimming and J lost 2 bases, with 6 bases between them. The DNA for the CDR3 is TGTGCTAGTGGTTTGGGGCCGGCCTACGAGCAGTACTTC. This translates into CASGLGPAYEQYF. Together with reference TRBV12-5 and TRBJ2-7, the CDR3 gives the full variable domain: DARVTQTPRHKVTEMGQEVTMRCQPILGHNTVFWYRQTMMQGLELLAYFRNRAPLDDSGMPKDRFSAEMPDATLATLKIQPSEPRDSAVYFCASGLGPAYEQYFGPGTRLTVT.

The rearrangement joins TRBV7-6 to TRBJ1-2, with D perhaps TRBD1 (5 bases). The CDR3 extends over 17 amino acids. V was pared by 5 bases and J by 8 bases, with 27 bases between. Germline V CDR1 and CDR2: SGHVS, FNYEAQ. The CDR3 DNA sequence: TGTGCCAGCAGCCAGACCCGGCGGGAAGGCGGGGCTCGGGGCTACACCTTC. This sequence encodes CASSQTRREGGARGYTF.

V usage is TRBV28 and J usage is TRBJ2-2; D unresolved. Trimming cost V 4 bases and J 4 bases, with 13 bases left between them. Germline-derived CDR1 and CDR2 are MDHEN and SYDVKM. The CDR3 extends over 15 amino acids. The CDR3 loop reads CASSSLSSATGELFF. Here the CDR3 DNA reads TGTGCCAGCAGTTCCCTATCTTCGGCCACCGGGGAGCTGTTTTTT.

This clonotype was counted many times. V is TRBV6-6 and J is TRBJ2-6; TRBD2 aligns across 10 bases. CDR3 length equals 18 residues. J gave up 2 bases and V 2 bases, and 6 bases lay outside the gene matches. Germline V gene sequence: CDR1 MNHNY, CDR2 SVGAGI (reference sequence). For the CDR3, the DNA is TGTGCCAGCAGTTACGGGGCTAGCGGGGGAACTGGGGCCAACGTCCTGACTTTC. This codes for CASSYGASGGTGANVLTF.

This clonotype was found many times. The rearrangement uses TRBV2 and TRBJ1-6, with 8 positions matching TRBD1. Per germline, CDR1 SNHLY and CDR2 FYNNEI. The CDR3 has 15 residues. Losses at the gene ends were 5 bases for V and 8 bases for J; bases not matched to a gene: 8. In nucleotides, the CDR3 is TGTGCCAGCAGTACGACAGGGGCTCTAGATTCACCCCTCCACTTT. It is translated as CASSTTGALDSPLHF.

This clonotype was seen ten or more times. J is TRBJ2-3 and V is TRBV7-9; D uncertain. V was shortened by 5 bases and J by 1 base, with 10 bases between the two germline ends. The CDR3 has 14 amino acids. The germline V gene has CDR1 SEHNR and CDR2 FQNEAQ (reference sequence). CDR3 loop: CASSPTRGTDTQYF. The CDR3 DNA sequence: TGTGCCAGCAGCCCCACCCGGGGCACAGATACGCAGTATTTT.

This clonotype has just a few counts. This could be a read error, since a much larger clone is one nucleotide away. CDR3 bases: TGCAGTGCTAGAGGAGGGAGCGGGAGGTCCGAGCAGTACTTC. Encoded protein: CSARGGSGRSEQYF. The V call is TRBV20-1, the J call TRBJ2-7, with 9 bases matching TRBD2. This CDR3 spans 14 amino acids. Germline CDR1 is DFQATT and CDR2 is SNEGSKA (reference sequence). The V gene end was trimmed by 1 base and the J gene end by 6 bases; junction bases not matched to a gene: 7.

This clonotype was recorded at least ten times. The chain is built from TRBV9 and TRBJ2-3; no definite D call. V lost 2 bases, J lost 4 bases, and 8 bases lay in between. This CDR3 region has 13 residues. CDR1 and CDR2 from the germline V gene are SGDLS and YYNGEE. CDR3 sequence reads: CASSVGYADTQYF. The CDR3 DNA is TGTGCCAGCAGCGTTGGTTACGCAGATACGCAGTATTTT.

For this clonotype: This may be a read error, as it is one base from a much larger clone. The rearrangement links TRBV27 to TRBJ2-7, with D possibly matching TRBD1 (6 bases). This CDR3 is built from 13 residues. V lost 7 bases, J lost 6 bases, and 16 bases lay in between. CDR1 MNHEY and CDR2 SMNVEV come from the germline V gene (reference sequence). CDR3 in amino acids: CASKETGPAEQYF. CDR3 DNA: TGTGCCAGCAAAGAGACAGGTCCCGCCGAGCAGTACTTC.

As regards this clonotype: The junction departs from germline at one end; a sequencing error may be responsible. J is TRBJ1-1 and V is TRBV2; a possible D gene is TRBD1 (5 bases). The CDR3 has 11 amino acids. The germline CDR1 and CDR2 sequences are SNHLY and FYNNEI. The CDR3 reads CASSVAGEASF. The CDR3 DNA is TGTGCCAGCAGTGTGGCGGGGGAAGCTTCCTTT. Supplemented by reference TRBV2 and TRBJ1-1, the full variable domain reads EPEVTQTPSHQVTQMGQEVILRCVPISNHLYFYWYRQILGQKVEFLVSFYNNEISEKSEIFDDQFSVERPDGSNFTLKIRSTKLEDSAMYFCASSVAGEASFGQGTRLTVV.

This clonotype was counted many times. The chain uses TRBV10-3 and TRBJ1-3, with a tentative D call TRBD1 (6 bases). The CDR3 totals 17 residues. V was shortened by 0 bases and J by 0 bases, with 12 bases between the two germline ends. Germline V lookup: CDR1 ENHRY, CDR2 SYGVKD. The CDR3 reads CAISESGGTTSGNTIYF. As DNA, the CDR3 is TGTGCCATCAGTGAGTCTGGTGGGACAACCTCTGGAAACACCATATATTTT.

V is TRBV20-1 and J is TRBJ1-2; TRBD1 aligns across 8 bases. V dropped 5 bases and J dropped 8; count of bases not matched to a gene: 7. This CDR3 contains 12 residues. Germline CDR1 is DFQATT and CDR2 is SNEGSKA (reference sequence). In nucleotides, the CDR3 is TGCAGTGCTCTTACAGGGGGGAACGGCTACACCTTC. Amino acids: CSALTGGNGYTF.

This clonotype was observed many times. This sequence joins TRBV7-3 and TRBJ2-5; 9 bases map to TRBD2. V lost 5 bases, J lost 4 bases, and 5 bases stayed unmatched. The CDR3 has 14 residues. Germline V gene data show CDR1 as SGHTA and CDR2 as FQGTGA. The CDR3 DNA is TGTGCCAGCAGCGTTAGCGGGAGAGGAGAGACCCAGTACTTC. Protein product: CASSVSGRGETQYF.

The V gene is TRBV25-1, the J gene TRBJ2-3, with 12 bases lining up with TRBD2. The CDR3 runs 19 residues. CDR1 is MGHDK and CDR2 is SYGVNS in the germline V gene. Trimming took 4 bases from V and 1 from J; bases not matched to a gene: 12. The CDR3 region has the DNA TGTGCCAGCAGTGCTAGTCCTAGCGGGGGGGATTTGGGCACAGATACGCAGTATTTT. Protein: CASSASPSGGDLGTDTQYF. The full variable domain, in which reference TRBV25-1 and TRBJ2-3 provide the parts outside the CDR3, is EADIYQTPRYLVIGTGKKITLECSQTMGHDKMYWYQQDPGMELHLIHYSYGVNSTEKGDLSSESTVSRIRTEHFPLTLESARPSHTSQYLCASSASPSGGDLGTDTQYFGPGTRLTVL.

In this sample, this clonotype turned up many times. V usage is TRBV6-6 and J usage is TRBJ2-7; D remains ambiguous. Deletions cut 4 bases from V and 2 bases from J, with 9 bases between. Germline V gene sequence: CDR1 MNHNY, CDR2 SVGAGI (reference sequence). This CDR3 contains 13 residues. For the CDR3, the DNA is TGTGCCAGCAGTTCCATTTACCCCTACGAGCAGTACTTC. Amino acid sequence: CASSSIYPYEQYF.

In the case of this clonotype: It may be a read error: a sequence one base away is much more abundant. The chain recombines TRBV6-5 with TRBJ2-7; D possibly uses TRBD1 or TRBD2 (5 bases each). Deletions cut 4 bases from V and 6 bases from J, with 16 bases between. CDR3 length: 14 amino acids. Germline values: CDR1 MNHEY, CDR2 SVGAGI. In nucleotides, the CDR3 is TGTGCCAGCAGTTCAGCACGGGGCGTCGCCGAGCAGTACTTC. Translation: CASSSARGVAEQYF.

The V and J genes are TRBV28 and TRBJ2-7, with TRBD1 identical over 11 bases. The CDR3 totals 15 residues. After removal of 5 bases from V and 3 bases from J, the junction contained 6 bases not matched to a gene. Germline values: CDR1 MDHEN, CDR2 SYDVKM. CDR3 nucleotides: TGTGCCAGCAGTCCCTCGGGACAGGGGGGCTACGAGCAGTACTTC. It encodes CASSPSGQGGYEQYF.

Many counts were recorded for this clonotype. The chain recombines TRBV9 with TRBJ1-5; unclear D gene. V was cut by 0 bases and J by 1 base, with 8 bases left in between. CDR1 is SGDLS and CDR2 is YYNGEE in the germline V gene. There are 15 residues in the CDR3. The CDR3 region has the DNA TGTGCCAGCAGCGTAGATGCAGGAAGCAATCAGCCCCAGCATTTT. It translates to CASSVDAGSNQPQHF.

This clonotype was observed a few times. The CDR3 DNA reads TGTGCCAGCAGCGAGGACAGGGCCTATGGCTACACCTTC. It is translated as CASSEDRAYGYTF. The chain employs TRBV5-5 and TRBJ1-2; 8 nucleotides match TRBD1. Trimming removed 4 bases from V and 4 bases from J; junction bases left unmatched: 3. This CDR3 comprises 13 residues. Germline values: CDR1 SGHKS, CDR2 YYEKEE (reference sequence).

Note on this clonotype: This clone may be a read error of a much larger clone one base away. The chain uses TRBV12-3 or TRBV12-4 and TRBJ1-5; 8 bases fit TRBD1. V shed 7 bases, J shed 6 bases, and the junction held 8 bases outside the gene matches. The CDR3 length is 14 residues. The CDR3 here is CASTGPGGGQPQHF. The CDR3 DNA reads TGTGCCAGCACCGGGCCAGGGGGCGGTCAGCCCCAGCATTTT.

Only one count was recorded for this clonotype. The CDR3 is CASSITGRIGEQYF. The CDR3 DNA sequence: TGTGCCAGCAGCATCACCGGGAGAATAGGCGAGCAGTACTTC. This sequence joins TRBV7-2 and TRBJ2-7, with D possibly TRBD2 on 6 matching bases. Germline V gene lookup returns CDR1 SGHTA and CDR2 FQGNSA. This CDR3 has 14 amino acids. Deletions cut 5 bases from V and 6 bases from J, with 17 bases between. Filled out from reference TRBV7-2 and TRBJ2-7, the complete variable domain reads GAGVSQSPSNKVTEKGKDVELRCDPISGHTALYWYRQSLGQGLEFLIYFQGNSAPDKSGLPSDRFSAERTGGSVSTLTIQRTQQEDSAVYLCASSITGRIGEQYFGPGTRLTVT.

This clonotype was seen many times. The chain recombines TRBV10-2 with TRBJ1-3; the D gene is possibly TRBD1 (5 bases). Germline V gives CDR1 WSHSY, CDR2 SAAADI. V was clipped by 3 bases and J by 7 bases, with 13 bases between them. The CDR3 covers 14 residues. The CDR3 loop is CASSDGMAGNTIYF. In DNA form, the CDR3 reads TGCGCCAGCAGTGACGGGATGGCAGGGAACACCATATATTTT.

The genes are TRBV7-9 and TRBJ2-3; 9 positions agree with TRBD1. The germline V gene encodes CDR1 SEHNR and CDR2 FQNEAQ (reference sequence). J was trimmed by 6 bases and V by 5 bases; bases with no gene match: 12. This CDR3 comprises 16 residues. CDR3 DNA sequence: TGTGCCAGCAGCCCCCAACAGGGGGCTAACACTGATACGCAGTATTTT. The encoded protein is CASSPQQGANTDTQYF.

This clonotype was picked up many times. V usage is TRBV5-6 and J usage is TRBJ2-7; TRBD2 matches 10 bases. The CDR3 runs 15 residues. The germline CDR1 and CDR2 sequences are SGHDT and YYEEEE. V gave up 1 base and J gave up 6 bases; unmatched junction bases: 7. The CDR3, as DNA: TGTGCCAGCAGCTTGATCGCTCTAGCGGGGGTCGAGCAGTACTTC. This translates into CASSLIALAGVEQYF.

For this clonotype: This clone may be a read error of a much larger clone one base away. The chain uses TRBV6-5 and TRBJ2-7; 11 nucleotides align to TRBD2. Germline CDR1 reads MNHEY; CDR2 reads SVGAGI. This CDR3 has 15 amino acids. V was pared by 6 bases and J by 0 bases, with 4 bases of the junction left unmatched. The CDR3 nucleotides read TGTGCCAGCAGGCTAACTAGCGGGAGCTCCTACGAGCAGTACTTC. Its protein is CASRLTSGSSYEQYF.

This clonotype was found many times. This rearrangement joins TRBV19 to TRBJ2-2, with no clear D. The V and J ends lost 7 bases and 0 bases respectively, with 6 bases between them. The germline V gene has CDR1 LNHDA and CDR2 SQIVND (reference sequence). CDR3 length: 13 amino acids. CDR3 sequence (DNA): TGTGCCAGTATGGAAGCGAACACCGGGGAGCTGTTTTTT. This codes for CASMEANTGELFF.

Details on this clonotype: It may be a read error: a sequence one base away is much more abundant. The chain links TRBV20-1 to TRBJ2-7; TRBD1 matches at 9 bases. Per the germline V gene, CDR1 is DFQATT and CDR2 is SNEGSKA (reference sequence). V shed 4 bases, J shed 2 bases, and the junction held 9 bases outside the gene matches. CDR3 length: 15 residues. Here the CDR3 DNA reads TGCAGTGCTAAACCCGACAGGGGGGTGGCCTACGAGCAGTACTTC. Its translation: CSAKPDRGVAYEQYF.

Many counts were recorded for this clonotype. Given a much more abundant clone one base away, this may be a read error. The chain couples TRBV24-1 to TRBJ2-2; TRBD2 aligns across 7 bases. Germline V gene data show CDR1 as KGHDR and CDR2 as SFDVKD. The CDR3 sequence is 12 residues long. In DNA, the CDR3 is TGTGCCACCAGTGACTCGAGCGGGGAGCTGTCTTTT. It is translated as CATSDSSGELSF.

CDR3 protein: CASLSQGGATDTQYF. CDR3 nucleotides: TGTGCCAGCCTCAGTCAGGGGGGCGCGACAGATACGCAGTATTTT. The chain combines TRBV28 with TRBJ2-3; a possible D gene is TRBD1 (7 bases). The CDR3 consists of 15 residues. CDR1 and CDR2 from the germline V gene are MDHEN and SYDVKM. V lost 8 bases, J lost 3 bases, and 18 bases lay in between.